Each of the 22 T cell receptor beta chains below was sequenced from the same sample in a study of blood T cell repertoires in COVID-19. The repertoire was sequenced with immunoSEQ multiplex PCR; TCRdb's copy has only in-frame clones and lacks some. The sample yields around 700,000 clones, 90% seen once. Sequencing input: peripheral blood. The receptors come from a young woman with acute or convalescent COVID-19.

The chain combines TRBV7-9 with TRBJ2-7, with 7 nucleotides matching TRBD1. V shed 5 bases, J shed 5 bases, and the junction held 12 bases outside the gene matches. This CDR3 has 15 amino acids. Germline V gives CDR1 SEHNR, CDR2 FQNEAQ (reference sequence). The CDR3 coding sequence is TGTGCCAGCAGCCTACCGGGACAGAGAGGCCACGAGCAGTACTTC. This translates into CASSLPGQRGHEQYF.

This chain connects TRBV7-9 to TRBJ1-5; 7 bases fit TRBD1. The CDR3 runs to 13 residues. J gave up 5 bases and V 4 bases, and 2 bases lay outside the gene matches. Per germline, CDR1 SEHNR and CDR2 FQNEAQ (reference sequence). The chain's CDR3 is CASSSDRDQPQHF. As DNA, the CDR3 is TGTGCCAGCAGCTCCGACAGGGATCAGCCCCAGCATTTT.

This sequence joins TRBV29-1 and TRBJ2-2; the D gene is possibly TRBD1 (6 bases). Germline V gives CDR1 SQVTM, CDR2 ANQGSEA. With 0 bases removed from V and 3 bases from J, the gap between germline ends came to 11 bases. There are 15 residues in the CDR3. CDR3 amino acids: CSVEDNDRYTGELFF. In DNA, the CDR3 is TGCAGCGTTGAAGATAACGACAGGTACACCGGGGAGCTGTTTTTT.

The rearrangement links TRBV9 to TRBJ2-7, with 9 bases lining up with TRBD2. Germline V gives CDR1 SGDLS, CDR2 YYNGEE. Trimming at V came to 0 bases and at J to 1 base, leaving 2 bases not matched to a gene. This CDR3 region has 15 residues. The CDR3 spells CASSVGSGGSYEQYF. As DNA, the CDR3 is TGTGCCAGCAGCGTAGGTAGCGGGGGATCCTACGAGCAGTACTTC.

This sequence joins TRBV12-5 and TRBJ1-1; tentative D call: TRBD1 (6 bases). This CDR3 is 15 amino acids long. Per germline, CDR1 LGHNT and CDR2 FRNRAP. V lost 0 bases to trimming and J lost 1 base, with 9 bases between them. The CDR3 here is CASGLVRGGNTEAFF. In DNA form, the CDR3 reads TGTGCTAGTGGTTTGGTAAGGGGGGGGAACACTGAAGCTTTCTTT. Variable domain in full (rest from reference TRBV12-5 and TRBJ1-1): DARVTQTPRHKVTEMGQEVTMRCQPILGHNTVFWYRQTMMQGLELLAYFRNRAPLDDSGMPKDRFSAEMPDATLATLKIQPSEPRDSAVYFCASGLVRGGNTEAFFGQGTRLTVV.

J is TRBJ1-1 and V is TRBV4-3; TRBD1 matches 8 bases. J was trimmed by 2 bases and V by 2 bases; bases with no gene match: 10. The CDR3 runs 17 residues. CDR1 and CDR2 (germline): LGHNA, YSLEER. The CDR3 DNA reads TGCGCCAGCAGCCAACTCCCCCAGGGGGCGAGTAACACTGAAGCTTTCTTT. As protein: CASSQLPQGASNTEAFF.

In nucleotides, the CDR3 is TGTGCCATCAGTGAGTCCTCCCTCCGAGGAGCTTTCTTT. Translation: CAISESSLRGAFF. The V gene is TRBV10-3, the J gene TRBJ1-1, with D hard to call. V was clipped by 0 bases and J by 10 bases, with 12 bases between them. Germline CDR1 and CDR2: ENHRY and SYGVKD. The CDR3 contains 13 residues.

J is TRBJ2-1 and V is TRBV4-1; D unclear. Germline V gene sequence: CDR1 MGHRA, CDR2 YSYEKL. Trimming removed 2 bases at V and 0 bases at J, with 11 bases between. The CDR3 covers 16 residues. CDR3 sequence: CASSQLLTSSYNEQFF. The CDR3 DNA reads TGCGCCAGCAGCCAACTCCTCACCAGCTCCTACAATGAGCAGTTCTTC.

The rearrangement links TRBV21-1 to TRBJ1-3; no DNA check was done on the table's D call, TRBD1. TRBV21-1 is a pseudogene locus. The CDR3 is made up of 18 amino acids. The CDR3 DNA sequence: TGTGCCAGCAGCAAAGGGGACAGGGGGCAATCTTCTGGAAACACCATATATTTT. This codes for CASSKGDRGQSSGNTIYF.

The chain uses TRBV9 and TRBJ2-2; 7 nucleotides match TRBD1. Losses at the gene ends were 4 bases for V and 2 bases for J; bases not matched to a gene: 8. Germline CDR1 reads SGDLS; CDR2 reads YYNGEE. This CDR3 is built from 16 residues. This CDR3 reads CASSPKDRENTGELFF. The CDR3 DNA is TGTGCCAGCAGCCCAAAAGACAGGGAAAACACCGGGGAGCTGTTTTTT.

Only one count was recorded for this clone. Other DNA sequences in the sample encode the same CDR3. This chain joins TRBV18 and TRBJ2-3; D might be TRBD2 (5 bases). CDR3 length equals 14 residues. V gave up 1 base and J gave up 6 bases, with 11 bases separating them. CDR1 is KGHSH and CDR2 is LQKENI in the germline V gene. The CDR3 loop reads CASSPRSGSDTQYF. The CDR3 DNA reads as TGTGCCAGCTCACCACGATCGGGGAGTGATACGCAGTATTTT.

The CDR3 region has the DNA TGCAGTGCTAGTATGTCCGCGGGGGCCAACTACGAGCAGTACTTC. Protein sequence: CSASMSAGANYEQYF. The rearrangement links TRBV20-1 to TRBJ2-7; tentatively, D is TRBD2 (7 bases). This CDR3 has 15 residues. Germline lookup yields CDR1 DFQATT and CDR2 SNEGSKA (reference sequence). Trimming left V 3 bases short and J 3 bases short, with 18 bases between.

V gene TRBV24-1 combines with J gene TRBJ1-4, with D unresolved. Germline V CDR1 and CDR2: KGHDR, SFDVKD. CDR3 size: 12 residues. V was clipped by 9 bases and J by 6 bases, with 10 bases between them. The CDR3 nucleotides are TGTGCCACCGGCGGGGTAGATGAAAAACTGTTTTTT. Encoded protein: CATGGVDEKLFF.

The CDR3 region is CASSRTGGSVPPHTYEQYF. CDR3 nucleotide sequence: TGTGCCAGCAGCCGGACAGGGGGTAGTGTACCCCCACACACCTACGAGCAGTACTTC. The chain couples TRBV5-8 to TRBJ2-7; 10 bases match TRBD1. V lost 4 bases to trimming and J lost 2 bases; unmatched junction nucleotides: 18. CDR1 SGHTS and CDR2 YDEGEE come from the germline V gene. The CDR3 sequence is 19 residues long.

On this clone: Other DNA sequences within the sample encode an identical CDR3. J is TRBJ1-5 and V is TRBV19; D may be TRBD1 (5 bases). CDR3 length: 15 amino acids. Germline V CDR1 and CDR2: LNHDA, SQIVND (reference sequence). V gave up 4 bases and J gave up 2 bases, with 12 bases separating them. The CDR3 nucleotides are TGTGCCAGTAGTACGCCGGGGGGAGGCAATCAGCCCCAGCATTTT. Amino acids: CASSTPGGGNQPQHF.

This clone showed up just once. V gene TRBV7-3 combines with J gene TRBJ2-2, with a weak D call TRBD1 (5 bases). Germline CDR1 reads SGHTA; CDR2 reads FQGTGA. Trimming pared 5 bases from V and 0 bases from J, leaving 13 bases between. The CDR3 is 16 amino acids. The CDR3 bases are TGTGCCAGCAGCCCCTATGGGGCTTCGAACACCGGGGAGCTGTTTTTT. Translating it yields CASSPYGASNTGELFF.

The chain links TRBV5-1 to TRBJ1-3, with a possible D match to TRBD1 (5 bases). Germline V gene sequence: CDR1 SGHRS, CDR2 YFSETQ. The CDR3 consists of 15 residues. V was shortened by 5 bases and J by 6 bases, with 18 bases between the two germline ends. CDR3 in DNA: TGCGCCAGCAGGCTCAGTCACGGAGGGGAAAACACCATATATTTT. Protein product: CASRLSHGGENTIYF. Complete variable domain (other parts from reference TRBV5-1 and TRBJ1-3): KAGVTQTPRYLIKTRGQQVTLSCSPISGHRSVSWYQQTPGQGLQFLFEYFSETQRNKGNFPGRFSGRQFSNSRSEMNVSTLELGDSALYLCASRLSHGGENTIYFGEGSWLTVV.

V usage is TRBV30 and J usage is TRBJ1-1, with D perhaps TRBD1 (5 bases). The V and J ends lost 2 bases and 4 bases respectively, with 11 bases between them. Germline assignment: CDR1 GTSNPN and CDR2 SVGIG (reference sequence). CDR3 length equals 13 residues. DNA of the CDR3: TGTGCCTGGAGTCCCGCCGGGGGCACTGAAGCTTTCTTT. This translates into CAWSPAGGTEAFF.

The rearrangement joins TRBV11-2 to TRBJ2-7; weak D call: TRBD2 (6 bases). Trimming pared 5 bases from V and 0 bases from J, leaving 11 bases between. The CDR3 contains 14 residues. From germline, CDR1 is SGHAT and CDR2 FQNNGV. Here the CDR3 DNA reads TGTGCCAGCAGCAACCCGGGACTCTCCTACGAGCAGTACTTC. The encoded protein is CASSNPGLSYEQYF.

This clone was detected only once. As DNA, the CDR3 is TGTGCCAGCAGCCTCAGGGGCGAGAACTATGGCTACACCTTC. This gives the protein CASSLRGENYGYTF. The chain carries TRBV5-4 and TRBJ1-2; maybe TRBD1 (6 bases). Trimming removed 4 bases from V and 2 bases from J, with 12 bases in between. Germline assignment: CDR1 SGHNT and CDR2 YYREEE (reference sequence). The CDR3 runs 14 residues.

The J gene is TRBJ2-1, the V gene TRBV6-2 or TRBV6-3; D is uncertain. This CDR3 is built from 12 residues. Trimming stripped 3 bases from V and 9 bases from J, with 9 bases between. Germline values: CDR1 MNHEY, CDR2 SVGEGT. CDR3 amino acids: CASSYSRGEQFF. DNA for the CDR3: TGTGCCAGCAGTTATTCCCGCGGTGAGCAGTTCTTC.

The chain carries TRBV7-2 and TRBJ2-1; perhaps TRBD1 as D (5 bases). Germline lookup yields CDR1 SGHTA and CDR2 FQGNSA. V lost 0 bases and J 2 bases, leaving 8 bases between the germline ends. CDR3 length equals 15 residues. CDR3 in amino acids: CASSLALTAYNEQFF. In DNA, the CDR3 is TGTGCCAGCAGCTTAGCATTGACAGCCTACAATGAGCAGTTCTTC.